Below, 18 T cell receptor beta chains from the same sample are listed, as sequenced in a study of shared clonotypes between healthy human individuals (dated by TCRdb to the early 2020s). Receptors were amplified or captured by the immunoSEQ multiplex PCR assay. TCRdb retrieved this table from immuneACCESS and kept in-frame rearrangements only. Not all clones are present; in checked studies, unresolved V genes account for under half, and no reason is known for the remainder. The table for this sample lists 1.4 million to 1.5 million clones; 95% to 97% of them were counted only once. Of the sample, roughly 1.2% is held by the ten largest clones. The specimen sequenced was naive CD4+ T cells sorted from blood. The label giving this sample's cell subset or site can be read as: CD45RA+ positively selected. These receptors were taken from a man aged 30 to 45 in good health.

In DNA, the CDR3 is TGTGCCAGCTCCGAGGGGAACAGGGATGGAAACACCATATATTTT. Its protein is CASSEGNRDGNTIYF. The chain links TRBV2 to TRBJ1-3, with D possibly TRBD1 on 6 matching bases. Trimming took 8 bases from V and 3 from J, leaving 17 bases between them. Per the germline V gene, CDR1 is SNHLY and CDR2 is FYNNEI. This CDR3 has 15 residues.

J is TRBJ1-5 and V is TRBV4-2; 7 bases align to TRBD1. The CDR3 consists of 14 residues. Germline lookup yields CDR1 LGHNA and CDR2 YNFKEQ. J gave up 7 bases and V 4 bases, and 7 bases lay outside the gene matches. CDR3 loop: CASSPQGSIQPQHF. CDR3 in DNA: TGTGCCAGCAGCCCACAGGGGTCGATACAGCCCCAGCATTTT.

This sequence joins TRBV7-2 and TRBJ2-7, with D hard to call. With 1 base removed from V and 4 bases from J, the gap between germline ends came to 14 bases. The CDR3 totals 15 residues. Germline V gene data show CDR1 as SGHTA and CDR2 as FQGNSA. The CDR3 bases are TGTGCCAGCAGCTTAGAGACGTACCCCTTATACGAGCAGTACTTC. Its protein is CASSLETYPLYEQYF.

CDR3 DNA sequence: TGTGCCAGCTCATCACGGCGGCCGGGACTAGCGGGAGGGACGGAGACCCAGTACTTC. Amino acid sequence: CASSSRRPGLAGGTETQYF. This chain connects TRBV18 to TRBJ2-5; 16 positions agree with TRBD2. Germline CDR1 KGHSH, CDR2 LQKENI. This CDR3 is built from 19 residues. Losses at the gene ends were 5 bases for V and 5 bases for J; bases not matched to a gene: 14. Complete variable domain (other parts from reference TRBV18 and TRBJ2-5): NAGVMQNPRHLVRRRGQEARLRCSPMKGHSHVYWYRQLPEEGLKFMVYLQKENIIDESGMPKERFSAEFPKEGPSILRIQQVVRGDSAAYFCASSSRRPGLAGGTETQYFGPGTRLLVL.

This chain links TRBV5-4 with TRBJ1-4; 7 bases fit TRBD1. This CDR3 contains 15 residues. Germline V CDR1 and CDR2: SGHNT, YYREEE (reference sequence). The V segment lost 0 bases and the J segment 5 bases; nucleotides outside the gene matches: 4. The DNA of the CDR3 is TGTGCCAGCAGCTTGGGGGAGGGGGCGAATGAAAAACTGTTTTTT. Translating gives CASSLGEGANEKLFF.

This clone was observed a few times. The chain uses TRBV15 and TRBJ1-5; 7 nucleotides align to TRBD1. The length of the CDR3 is 16 residues. V lost 9 bases and J lost 3; bases outside the gene matches: 14. Germline loops: CDR1 LNHNV, CDR2 YYDKDF (reference sequence). CDR3 amino acids: CATNPTGTANNQPQHF. DNA for the CDR3: TGTGCCACGAACCCTACCGGGACAGCCAACAATCAGCCCCAGCATTTT.

The chain links TRBV11-2 to TRBJ2-1; 11 positions agree with TRBD2. The V gene end was trimmed by 5 bases and the J gene end by 4 bases; junction bases not matched to a gene: 7. In germline, CDR1 is SGHAT, CDR2 FQNNGV. The CDR3 loop spans 16 amino acids. The CDR3 DNA follows: TGTGCCAGCAGCCCGGTAGCGGGAGGGAATTACAATGAGCAGTTCTTC. Translation: CASSPVAGGNYNEQFF.

This chain connects TRBV9 to TRBJ1-4, with TRBD1 matching over 7 bases. V lost 3 bases, J lost 7 bases, and 6 bases stayed unmatched. The germline gives CDR1 SGDLS, CDR2 YYNGEE. There are 14 residues in the CDR3. The CDR3 loop is CASSAGTVSEKLFF. In DNA form, the CDR3 reads TGTGCCAGCAGCGCCGGGACAGTCAGTGAAAAACTGTTTTTT.

V and J are TRBV11-3 and TRBJ2-5; D perhaps matches TRBD1 (6 bases). CDR3 length: 14 residues. Trimming removed 4 bases at V and 2 bases at J, with 11 bases between. CDR1 and CDR2 from the germline V gene are SGHNT and YENEEA. CDR3 coding DNA: TGTGCCAGCAGCTCAACGACAGGTCAAGAGACCCAGTACTTC. This codes for CASSSTTGQETQYF.

The chain employs TRBV4-2 and TRBJ2-5; the D call may be TRBD1 or TRBD2 (5 bases each). Trimming removed 5 bases from V and 1 base from J, with 11 bases in between. This CDR3 contains 14 residues. The V gene's germline CDR1 is LGHNA and CDR2 YNFKEQ. Here the CDR3 reads CASSSRGSQETQYF. CDR3 nucleotide sequence: TGTGCCAGCAGCTCGAGGGGATCCCAAGAGACCCAGTACTTC.

The J gene is TRBJ1-1, the V gene TRBV18; 10 nucleotides agree with TRBD1. Germline V lookup: CDR1 KGHSH, CDR2 LQKENI. This CDR3 is 16 amino acids long. J lost 4 bases, V lost 3 bases, and 8 bases had no gene match. CDR3 loop: CASSPGGTGAGTEAFF. The CDR3 nucleotides are TGTGCCAGCTCACCGGGGGGGACAGGGGCGGGCACTGAAGCTTTCTTT.

The chain links TRBV6-6 to TRBJ2-7; possible D gene TRBD1, 6 bases. Trimming cost V 6 bases and J 6 bases, with 18 bases left between them. Germline V gene sequence: CDR1 MNHNY, CDR2 SVGAGI (reference sequence). The CDR3 length is 14 residues. CDR3 in amino acids: CASSPLGGVGEQYF. In DNA form, the CDR3 reads TGTGCCAGCAGCCCCCTAGGGGGAGTGGGCGAGCAGTACTTC.

The gene calls are TRBV7-3 and TRBJ2-2; a possible D gene is TRBD2 (5 bases). Looked up from germline, CDR1 is SGHTA and CDR2 is FQGTGA. V dropped 7 bases and J dropped 7 bases, with 16 bases sitting between them. The CDR3 length is 14 residues. The CDR3 loop reads CASTFYRRGGELFF. CDR3 DNA: TGTGCCAGCACCTTCTACCGACGGGGCGGGGAGCTGTTTTTT.

The CDR3 protein is CASSGRQGRNTEAFF. Here the CDR3 DNA reads TGTGCCAGCAGTGGAAGACAGGGGCGGAACACTGAAGCTTTCTTT. This chain connects TRBV2 to TRBJ1-1; 8 bases agree with TRBD1. This CDR3 contains 15 residues. With 4 bases clipped from V and 1 base from J, the junction kept 5 bases outside the gene matches. CDR1 SNHLY and CDR2 FYNNEI come from the germline V gene.

The genes are TRBV11-2 and TRBJ2-1; possibly TRBD1 or TRBD2 for D (5 bases each). V was clipped by 5 bases and J by 9 bases, with 20 bases between them. CDR1 and CDR2 (germline): SGHAT, FQNNGV. The CDR3 is made up of 15 amino acids. The CDR3 reads CASSPRAIRGSEQFF. CDR3 in DNA: TGTGCCAGCAGCCCTCGGGCTATCCGGGGCAGTGAGCAGTTCTTC.

The chain links TRBV18 to TRBJ2-7; TRBD1 aligns across 7 bases. Germline V gene sequence: CDR1 KGHSH, CDR2 LQKENI. V shed 7 bases and J 1 base; nucleotides not matched to a gene: 4. The CDR3 consists of 13 residues. This CDR3 reads CASFPTGSYEQYF. The CDR3 nucleotides read TGTGCCAGCTTCCCGACAGGGTCCTACGAGCAGTACTTC.

The chain joins TRBV5-1 to TRBJ1-1; tentatively, D is TRBD1 (5 bases). The CDR3 has 16 residues. Trimming took 0 bases from V and 0 from J, leaving 12 bases between them. Per germline, CDR1 SGHRS and CDR2 YFSETQ. The CDR3 DNA is TGCGCCAGCAGCTTGGCAGGGCGTTGGGTGAACACTGAAGCTTTCTTT. This sequence encodes CASSLAGRWVNTEAFF.

This chain joins TRBV5-5 and TRBJ1-2, with a tentative D call TRBD1 (6 bases). The CDR3 has 13 amino acids. CDR1 is SGHKS, CDR2 YYEKEE, per germline (reference sequence). V was shortened by 3 bases and J by 6 bases, with 12 bases between the two germline ends. The CDR3 DNA follows: TGTGCCAGCAGCTCGGCCAACAGGGATGGCTACACCTTC. Encoded protein: CASSSANRDGYTF.